This T cell receptor beta chain was profiled in a study of PD-1 blockade in mismatch repair-deficient tumors. The CDR3 length is 15 residues. V shed 4 bases and J shed 5 bases, with 18 bases lying between them. CDR1 and CDR2 (germline): SGHRS, YFSETQ. On this clone: Its target is unknown.

Study-wide results and limits: Three of seven peptides expanded clones, giving 142 unique blood TCRs.

As to time point: roughly 11-day in vitro stimulation with candidate neoantigen peptide 4. Libraries were prepared by immunoSEQ multiplex PCR; TCRdb keeps only in-frame clonotypes and omits some of them. The sample lists 13,000 to 15,000 clones, 80% to 85% occurring once. The chain is built from TRBV5-1 and TRBJ2-5; D is unclear. Sequences were derived from cells cultured in vitro, sampled from a patient treated with pembrolizumab. This receptor was identified in an adult with mismatch repair-deficient cancer. Written as DNA, the CDR3 is TGCGCCAGCAGCCCCGGCTCGTGGGTTTTGGAGACCCAGTACTTC. Translated: CASSPGSWVLETQYF.